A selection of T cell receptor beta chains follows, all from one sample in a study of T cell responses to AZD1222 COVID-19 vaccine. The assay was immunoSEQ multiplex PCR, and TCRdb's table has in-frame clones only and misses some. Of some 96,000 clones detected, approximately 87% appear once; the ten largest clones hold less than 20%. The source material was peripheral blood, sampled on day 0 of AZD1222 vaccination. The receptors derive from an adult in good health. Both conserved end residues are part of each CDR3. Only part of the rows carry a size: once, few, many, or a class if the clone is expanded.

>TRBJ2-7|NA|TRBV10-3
CAISRTGGGEQYF
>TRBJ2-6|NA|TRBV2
CASSMTDSGANVLTF
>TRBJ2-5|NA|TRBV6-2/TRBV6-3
CASSQWGGDSSVYF
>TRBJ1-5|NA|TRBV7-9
CASSRDSNQPQHF
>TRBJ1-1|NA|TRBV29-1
CSVVPNTEAFF
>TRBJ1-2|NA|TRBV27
CASSYRDTLGSGGYTF
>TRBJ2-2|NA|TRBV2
CASRGQGSTGELFF
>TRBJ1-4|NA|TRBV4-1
CASSPPGLVNEKLFF
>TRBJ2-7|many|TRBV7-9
CASSPQGFHYEQYF
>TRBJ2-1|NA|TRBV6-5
CASSYDQNNEQFF
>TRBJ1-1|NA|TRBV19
CASSINQVLNTEAFF
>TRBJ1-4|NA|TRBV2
CASSEYKGSEKLFF
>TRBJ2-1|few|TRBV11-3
CASSFSSGLYNEQFF
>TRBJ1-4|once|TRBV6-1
CASSDRVQGEKLFF
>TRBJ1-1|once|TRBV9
CASSAPRVGAFF
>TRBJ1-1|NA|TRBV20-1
CSARSGTEAFF
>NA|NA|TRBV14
CASRSRTGGRDEQYF
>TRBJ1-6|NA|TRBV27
CASSLNKGGMSSYNSPLHF
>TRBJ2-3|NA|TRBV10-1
CASSAGTGRTDTQYF
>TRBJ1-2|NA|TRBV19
CASSIQGQGAGYTF
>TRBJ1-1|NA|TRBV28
CASSRAEREAFF
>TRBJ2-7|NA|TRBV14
CASSQATTGGRSYEQYF
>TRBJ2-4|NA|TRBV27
CASSLPGLLAKNIQYF
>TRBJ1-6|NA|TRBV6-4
CASSFSAQSINSPLHF
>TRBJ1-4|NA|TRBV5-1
CASSLATGRGSEKLFF
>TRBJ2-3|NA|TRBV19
CASSIRTTSTDTQYF
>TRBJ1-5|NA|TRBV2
CASSEGWDQPQHF
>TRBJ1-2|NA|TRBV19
CASRDRGFYGYTF
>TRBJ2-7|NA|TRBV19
CASSISRDSYEQYF
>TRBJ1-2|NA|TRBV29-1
CSGGGSYGYTF
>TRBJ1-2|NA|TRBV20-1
CSATTGVDTF
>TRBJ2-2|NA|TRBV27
CASSPSLNRVGELFF
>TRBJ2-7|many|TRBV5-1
CASSLEGQGNDEQYF
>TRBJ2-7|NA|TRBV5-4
CASSFLRTSPSEQYF
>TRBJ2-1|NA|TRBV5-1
CASSPGLAGVDEQFF
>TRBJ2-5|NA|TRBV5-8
CASSFSEIQETQYF
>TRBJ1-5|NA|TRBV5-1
CASSLEGLQPQHF
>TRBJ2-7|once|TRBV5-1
CASSLQREEAEQYF
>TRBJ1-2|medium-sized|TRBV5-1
CASSLSPGNYGYTF
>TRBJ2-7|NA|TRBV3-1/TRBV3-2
CASSQAGAGGDEQYF
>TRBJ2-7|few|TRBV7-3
CASSLTPLNTPAAIFF
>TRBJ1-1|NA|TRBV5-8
CASSLESVTEAFF
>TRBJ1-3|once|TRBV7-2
CASSLSGLTSGNTIYF
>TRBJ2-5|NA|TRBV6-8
CASSYSAPPCTRMGETQYF
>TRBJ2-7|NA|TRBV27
CASSFFGSYEQYF
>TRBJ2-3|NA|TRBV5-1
CASSLRGSTLDTQYF
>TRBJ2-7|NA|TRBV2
CASSEATYEQYF
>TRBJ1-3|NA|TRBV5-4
CASSLSGGLAGNTIYF
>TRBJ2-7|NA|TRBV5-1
CASSLEGRGKGEQYF
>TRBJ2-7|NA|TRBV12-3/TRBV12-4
CASSFHGYEQYF
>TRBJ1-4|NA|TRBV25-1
CASKQDLATNEKLFF
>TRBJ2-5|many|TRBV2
CASSDIQQWSAQYF